The present entry profiles one TCR beta chain with its context. J gave up 0 bases and V 5 bases, and 18 bases lay outside the gene matches. Germline V CDR1 and CDR2: LNHDA, SQIVND (reference sequence). The CDR3 contains 20 residues. Only Caucasian adults living in Nashville, Tennessee served as donors. The data belong to a study of shared clonotypes between healthy human individuals. Sequencing was at deep level. PCR replicates performed on unsorted PBMC used around 0.3 ug DNA, about 30,000 T cell genomes. Unsorted PBMC DNA sequencing spanned ten immunoSEQ deep assay plates. The repertoire was sequenced with immunoSEQ multiplex PCR; TCRdb's copy has only in-frame clones and lacks some. The repertoire holds about 520,000 clones, roughly 80% seen once, with about 11% in the top ten.

Specimen: PBMCs. The sequence was obtained from a woman between 40 and 50 years old in good health. Some clones in this sample may be carry-over from other donors' samples. This chain joins TRBV19 and TRBJ2-7, with TRBD2 matching over 11 bases. The CDR3 bases are TGTGCCAGTAGTCCCAAACGACTAGCGGGGCCACCGCGAGGCTCCTACGAGCAGTACTTC. Protein sequence: CASSPKRLAGPPRGSYEQYF. The full variable domain, rest sourced from reference TRBV19 and TRBJ2-7, is DGGITQSPKYLFRKEGQNVTLSCEQNLNHDAMYWYRQDPGQGLRLIYYSQIVNDFQKGDIAEGYSVSREKKESFPLTVTSAQKNPTAFYLCASSPKRLAGPPRGSYEQYFGPGTRLTVT.